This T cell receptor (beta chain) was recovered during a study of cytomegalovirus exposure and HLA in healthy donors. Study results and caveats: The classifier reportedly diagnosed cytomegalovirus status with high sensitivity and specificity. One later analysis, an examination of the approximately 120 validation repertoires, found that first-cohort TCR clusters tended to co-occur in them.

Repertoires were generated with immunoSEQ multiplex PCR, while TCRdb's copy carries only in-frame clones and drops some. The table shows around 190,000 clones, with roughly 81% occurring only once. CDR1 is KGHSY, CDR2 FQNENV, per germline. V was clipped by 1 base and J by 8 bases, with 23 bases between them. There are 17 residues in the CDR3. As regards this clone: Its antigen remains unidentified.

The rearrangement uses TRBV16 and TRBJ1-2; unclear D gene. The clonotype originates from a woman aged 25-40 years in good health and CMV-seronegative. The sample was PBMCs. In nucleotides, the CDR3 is TGTGCCAGCAGCCAATATCCAGCAACCCCCTTACTGGGCGGCTACACCTTC. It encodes CASSQYPATPLLGGYTF.